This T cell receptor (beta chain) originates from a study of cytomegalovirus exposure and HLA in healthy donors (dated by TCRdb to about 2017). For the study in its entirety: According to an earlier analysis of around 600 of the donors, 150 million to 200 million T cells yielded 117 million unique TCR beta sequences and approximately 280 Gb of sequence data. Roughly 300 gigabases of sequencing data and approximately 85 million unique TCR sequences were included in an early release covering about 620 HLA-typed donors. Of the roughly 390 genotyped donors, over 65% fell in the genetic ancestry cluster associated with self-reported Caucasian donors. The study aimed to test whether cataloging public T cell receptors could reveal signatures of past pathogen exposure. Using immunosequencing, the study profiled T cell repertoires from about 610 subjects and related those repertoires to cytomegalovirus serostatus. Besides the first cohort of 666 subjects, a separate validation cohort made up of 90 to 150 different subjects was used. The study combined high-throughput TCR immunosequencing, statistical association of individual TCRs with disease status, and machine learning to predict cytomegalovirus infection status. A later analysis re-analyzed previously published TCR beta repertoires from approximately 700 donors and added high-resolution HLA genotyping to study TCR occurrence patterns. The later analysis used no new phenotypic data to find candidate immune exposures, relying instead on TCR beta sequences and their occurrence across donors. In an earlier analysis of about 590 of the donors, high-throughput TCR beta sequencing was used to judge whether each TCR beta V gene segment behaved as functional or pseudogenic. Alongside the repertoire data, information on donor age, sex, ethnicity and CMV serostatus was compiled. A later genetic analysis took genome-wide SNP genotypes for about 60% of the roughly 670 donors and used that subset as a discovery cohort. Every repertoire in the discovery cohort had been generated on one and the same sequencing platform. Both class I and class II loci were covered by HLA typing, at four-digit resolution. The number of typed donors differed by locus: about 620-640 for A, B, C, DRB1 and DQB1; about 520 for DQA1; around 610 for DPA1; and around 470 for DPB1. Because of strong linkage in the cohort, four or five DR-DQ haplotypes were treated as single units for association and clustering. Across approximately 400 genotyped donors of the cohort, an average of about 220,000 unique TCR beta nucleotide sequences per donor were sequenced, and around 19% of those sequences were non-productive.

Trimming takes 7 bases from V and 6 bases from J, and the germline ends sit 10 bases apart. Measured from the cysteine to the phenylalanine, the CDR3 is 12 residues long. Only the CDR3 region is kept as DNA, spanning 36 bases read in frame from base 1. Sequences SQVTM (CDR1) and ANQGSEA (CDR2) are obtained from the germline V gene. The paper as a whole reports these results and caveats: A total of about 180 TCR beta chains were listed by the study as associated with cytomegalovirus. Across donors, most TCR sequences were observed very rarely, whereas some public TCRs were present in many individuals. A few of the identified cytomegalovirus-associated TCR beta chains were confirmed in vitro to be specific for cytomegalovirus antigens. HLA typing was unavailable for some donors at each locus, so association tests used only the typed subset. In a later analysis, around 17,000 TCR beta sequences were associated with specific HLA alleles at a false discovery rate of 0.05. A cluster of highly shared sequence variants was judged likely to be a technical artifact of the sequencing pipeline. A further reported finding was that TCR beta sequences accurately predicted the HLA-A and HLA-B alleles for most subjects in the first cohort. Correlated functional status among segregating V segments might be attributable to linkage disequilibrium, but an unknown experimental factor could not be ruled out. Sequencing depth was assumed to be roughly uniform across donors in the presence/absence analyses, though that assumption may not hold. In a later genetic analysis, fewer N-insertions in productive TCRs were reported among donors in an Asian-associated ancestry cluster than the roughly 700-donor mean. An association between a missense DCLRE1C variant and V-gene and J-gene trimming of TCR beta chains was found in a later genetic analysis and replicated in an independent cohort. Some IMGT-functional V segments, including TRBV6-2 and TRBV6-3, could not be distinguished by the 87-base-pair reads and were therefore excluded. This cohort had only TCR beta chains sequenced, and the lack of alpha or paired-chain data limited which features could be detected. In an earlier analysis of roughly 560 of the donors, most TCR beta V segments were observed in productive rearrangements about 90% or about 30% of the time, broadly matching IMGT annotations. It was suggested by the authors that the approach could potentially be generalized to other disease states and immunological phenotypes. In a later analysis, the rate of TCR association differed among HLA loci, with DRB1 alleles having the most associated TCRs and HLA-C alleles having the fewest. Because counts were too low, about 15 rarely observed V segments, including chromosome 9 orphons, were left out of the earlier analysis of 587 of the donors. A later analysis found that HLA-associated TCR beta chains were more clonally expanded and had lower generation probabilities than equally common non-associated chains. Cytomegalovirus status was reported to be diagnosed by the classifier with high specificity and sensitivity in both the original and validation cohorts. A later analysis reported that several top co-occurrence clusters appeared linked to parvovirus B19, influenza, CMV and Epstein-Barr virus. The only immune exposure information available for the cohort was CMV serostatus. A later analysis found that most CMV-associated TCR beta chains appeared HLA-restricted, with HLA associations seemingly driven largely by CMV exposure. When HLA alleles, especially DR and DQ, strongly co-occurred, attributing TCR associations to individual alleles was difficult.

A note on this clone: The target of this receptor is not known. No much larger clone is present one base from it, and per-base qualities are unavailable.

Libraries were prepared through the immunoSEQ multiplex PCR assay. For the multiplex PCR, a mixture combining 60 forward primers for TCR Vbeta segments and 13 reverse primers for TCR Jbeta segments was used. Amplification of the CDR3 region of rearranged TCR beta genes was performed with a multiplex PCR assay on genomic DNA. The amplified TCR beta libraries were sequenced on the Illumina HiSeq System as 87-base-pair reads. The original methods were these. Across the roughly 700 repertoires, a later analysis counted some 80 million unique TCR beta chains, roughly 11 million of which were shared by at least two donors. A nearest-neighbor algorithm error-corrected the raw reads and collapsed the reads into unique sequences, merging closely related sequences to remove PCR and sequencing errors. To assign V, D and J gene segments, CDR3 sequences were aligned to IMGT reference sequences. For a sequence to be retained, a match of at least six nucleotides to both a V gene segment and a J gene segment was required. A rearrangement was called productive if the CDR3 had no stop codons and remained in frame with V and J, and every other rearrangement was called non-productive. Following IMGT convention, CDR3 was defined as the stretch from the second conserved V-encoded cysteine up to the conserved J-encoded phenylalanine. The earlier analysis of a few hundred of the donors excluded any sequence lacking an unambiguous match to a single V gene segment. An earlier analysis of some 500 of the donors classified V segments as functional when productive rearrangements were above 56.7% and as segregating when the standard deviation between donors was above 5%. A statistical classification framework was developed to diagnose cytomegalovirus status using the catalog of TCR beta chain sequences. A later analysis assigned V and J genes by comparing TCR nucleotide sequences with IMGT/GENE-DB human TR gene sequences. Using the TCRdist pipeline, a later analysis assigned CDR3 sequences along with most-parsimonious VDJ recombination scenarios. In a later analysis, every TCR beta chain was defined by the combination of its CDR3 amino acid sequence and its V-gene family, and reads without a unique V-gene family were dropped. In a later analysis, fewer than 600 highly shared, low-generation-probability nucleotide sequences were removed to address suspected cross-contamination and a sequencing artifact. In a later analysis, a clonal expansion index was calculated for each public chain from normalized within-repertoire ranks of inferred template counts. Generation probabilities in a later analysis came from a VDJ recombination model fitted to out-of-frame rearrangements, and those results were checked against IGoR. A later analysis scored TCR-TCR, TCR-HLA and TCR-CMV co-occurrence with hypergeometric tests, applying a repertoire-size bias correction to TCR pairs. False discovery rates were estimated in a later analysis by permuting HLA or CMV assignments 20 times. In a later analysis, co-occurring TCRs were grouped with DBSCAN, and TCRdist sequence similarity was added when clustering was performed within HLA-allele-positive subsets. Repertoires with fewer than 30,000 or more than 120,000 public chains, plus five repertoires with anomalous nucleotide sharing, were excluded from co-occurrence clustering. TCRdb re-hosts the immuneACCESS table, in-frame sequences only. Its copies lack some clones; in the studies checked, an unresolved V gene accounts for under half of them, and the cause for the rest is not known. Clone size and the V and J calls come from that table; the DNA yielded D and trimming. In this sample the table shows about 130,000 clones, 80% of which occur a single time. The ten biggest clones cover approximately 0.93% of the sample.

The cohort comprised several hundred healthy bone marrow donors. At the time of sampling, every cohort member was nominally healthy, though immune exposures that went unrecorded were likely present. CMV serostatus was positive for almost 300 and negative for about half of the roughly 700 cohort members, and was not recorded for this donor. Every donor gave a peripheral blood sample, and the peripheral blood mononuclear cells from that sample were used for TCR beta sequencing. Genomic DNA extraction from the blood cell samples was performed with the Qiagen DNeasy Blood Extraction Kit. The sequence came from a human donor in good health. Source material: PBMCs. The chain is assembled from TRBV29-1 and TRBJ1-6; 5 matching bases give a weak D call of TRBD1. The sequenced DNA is TGCAGCGCCCGCCAGGGTAATTCACCCCTCCACTTT. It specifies CSARQGNSPLHF. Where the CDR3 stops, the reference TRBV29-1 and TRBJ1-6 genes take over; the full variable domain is SAVISQKPSRDICQRGTSLTIQCQVDSQVTMMFWYRQQPGQSLTLIATANQGSEATYESGFVIDKFPISRPNLTFSTLTVSNMSPEDSSIYLCSARQGNSPLHFGNGTRLTVT.